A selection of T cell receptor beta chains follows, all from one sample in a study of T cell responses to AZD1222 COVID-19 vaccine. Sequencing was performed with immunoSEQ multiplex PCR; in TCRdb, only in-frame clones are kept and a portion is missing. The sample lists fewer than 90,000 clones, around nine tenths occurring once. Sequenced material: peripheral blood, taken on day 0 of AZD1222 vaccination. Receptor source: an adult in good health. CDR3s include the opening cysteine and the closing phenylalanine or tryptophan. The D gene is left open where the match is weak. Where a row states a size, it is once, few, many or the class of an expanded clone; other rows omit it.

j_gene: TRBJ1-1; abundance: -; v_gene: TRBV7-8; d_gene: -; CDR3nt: TGTGCCAGCAGCTTAGCGCTGAACACTGAAGCTTTCTTT; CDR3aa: CASSLALNTEAFF
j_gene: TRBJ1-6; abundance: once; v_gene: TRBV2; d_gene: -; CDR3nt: TGTGCCAGCAGTGAGCGAAGCTCCTATAATTCACCCCTCCACTTT; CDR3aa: CASSERSSYNSPLHF
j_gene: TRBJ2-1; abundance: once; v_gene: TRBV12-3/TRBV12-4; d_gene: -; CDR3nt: TGTGCCAGCAGTCCCCCTCCGTACAATGAGCAGTTCTTC; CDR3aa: CASSPPPYNEQFF
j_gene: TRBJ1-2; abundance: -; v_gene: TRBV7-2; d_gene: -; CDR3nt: TGTGCCAGCAGCTTTGCCAGGGATGGCTACACCTTC; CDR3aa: CASSFARDGYTF
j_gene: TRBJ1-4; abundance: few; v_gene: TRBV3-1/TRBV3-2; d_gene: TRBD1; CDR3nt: TGTGCCAGCAGCCTGGGACAGGGAGGTGAAAAACTGTTTTTT; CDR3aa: CASSLGQGGEKLFF
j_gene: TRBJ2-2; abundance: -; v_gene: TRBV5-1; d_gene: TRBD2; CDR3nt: TGCGCCAGCGCCCGACTAGCGGGGGAGGGGACCGGGGAGCTGTTTTTT; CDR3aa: CASARLAGEGTGELFF
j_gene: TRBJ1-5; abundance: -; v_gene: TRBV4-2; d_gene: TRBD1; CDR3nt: TGTGCCAGCAGCCCTACGACAGGGGACCAGCCCCAGCATTTT; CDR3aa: CASSPTTGDQPQHF
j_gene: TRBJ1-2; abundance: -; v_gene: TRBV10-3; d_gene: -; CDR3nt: TGTGCCACCCAGGGCCCTAGTAGAGGCTACACCTTC; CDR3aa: CATQGPSRGYTF
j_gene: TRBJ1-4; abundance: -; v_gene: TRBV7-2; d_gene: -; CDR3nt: TGTGCCAGCAGCACCGGTCTAACAACTAATGAAAAACTGTTTTTT; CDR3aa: CASSTGLTTNEKLFF
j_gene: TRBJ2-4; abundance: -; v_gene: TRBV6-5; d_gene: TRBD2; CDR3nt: TGTGCCAGCCTGGTCGGGACTAGCGGGAGGAACATTCAGTACTTC; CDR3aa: CASLVGTSGRNIQYF
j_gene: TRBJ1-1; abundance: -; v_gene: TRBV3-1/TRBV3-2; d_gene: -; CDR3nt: TGTGCCAGCAGCCAAGAGGGGGTCACTGAAGCTTTCTTT; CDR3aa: CASSQEGVTEAFF
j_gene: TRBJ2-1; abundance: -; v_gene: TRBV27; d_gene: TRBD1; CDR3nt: TGTGCCAGCAGTTTATGGGGGACAGGGAGGGCCGCTGAGCAGTTCTTC; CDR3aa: CASSLWGTGRAAEQFF
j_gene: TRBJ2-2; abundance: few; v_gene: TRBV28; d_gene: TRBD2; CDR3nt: TGTGCCAGCAGGCCGGGACTAGCGGTCGGGGAGCTGTTTTTT; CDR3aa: CASRPGLAVGELFF
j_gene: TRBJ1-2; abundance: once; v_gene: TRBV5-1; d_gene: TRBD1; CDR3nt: TGCGCCAGCAGCCCACGGACAGGGAACTATGGCTACACCTTC; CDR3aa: CASSPRTGNYGYTF
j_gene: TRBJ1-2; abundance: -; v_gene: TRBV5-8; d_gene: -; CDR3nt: TGTGCCAGCAGCTCCTCCTTAGGAATCTATGGCTACACCTTC; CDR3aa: CASSSSLGIYGYTF
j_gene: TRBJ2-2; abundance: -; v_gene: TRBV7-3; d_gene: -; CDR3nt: TGTGCCAGCAGCCAGAAGACAGGGAACACCGGGGAGCTGTTTTTT; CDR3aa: CASSQKTGNTGELFF
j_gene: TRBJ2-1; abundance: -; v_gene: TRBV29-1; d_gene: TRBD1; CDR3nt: TGCAGCGTTGGTGAGGGGGCTGGCGAGCAGTTCTTC; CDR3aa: CSVGEGAGEQFF
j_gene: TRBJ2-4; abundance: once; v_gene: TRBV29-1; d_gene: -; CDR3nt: TGCAGCGTTGGGGGGACCCGGCCCGGTGACATTCAGTACTTC; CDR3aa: CSVGGTRPGDIQYF
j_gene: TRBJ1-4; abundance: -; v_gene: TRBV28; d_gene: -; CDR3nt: TGTGCCAGCAGTTTATACCCAGGGATGGGAAAACTGTTTTTT; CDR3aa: CASSLYPGMGKLFF
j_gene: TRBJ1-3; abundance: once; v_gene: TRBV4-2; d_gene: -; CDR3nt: TGTGCCAGCAGCCTACCAGCAGACATCTCTGGAAACACCATATATTTT; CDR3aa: CASSLPADISGNTIYF
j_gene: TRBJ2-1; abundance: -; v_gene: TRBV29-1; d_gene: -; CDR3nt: TGCAGCGTTGAAATTACGGGTAGCTCCTACAATGAGCAGTTCTTC; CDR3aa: CSVEITGSSYNEQFF
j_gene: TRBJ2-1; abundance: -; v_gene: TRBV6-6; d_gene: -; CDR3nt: TGTGCCAGCAGTTTCCCCCAGATCGGTAATGAGCAGTTCTTC; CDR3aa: CASSFPQIGNEQFF
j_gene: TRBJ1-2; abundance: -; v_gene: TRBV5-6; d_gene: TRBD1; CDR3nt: TGTGCCAGCAGCTCAAGACAGGGGCAAAACTATGGCTACACCTTC; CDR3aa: CASSSRQGQNYGYTF
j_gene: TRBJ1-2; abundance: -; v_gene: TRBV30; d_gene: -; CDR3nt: TGTGCCTGGAGCCCCGGGCCATCATCTGGCTACACCTTC; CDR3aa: CAWSPGPSSGYTF
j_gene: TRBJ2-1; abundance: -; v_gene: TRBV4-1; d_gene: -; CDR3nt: TGCGCCAGCAGCCAAGATCGACGGACTGTCGGATACAATGAGCAGTTCTTC; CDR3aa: CASSQDRRTVGYNEQFF
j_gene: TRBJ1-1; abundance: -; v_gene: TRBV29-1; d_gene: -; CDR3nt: TGCAGCGCAAATAGGGAGGACTTGAACACTGAAGCTTTCTTT; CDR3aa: CSANREDLNTEAFF
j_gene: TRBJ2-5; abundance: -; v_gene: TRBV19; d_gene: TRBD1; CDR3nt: TGTGCCAGTAGCCTGGGACAGGGAGACGAGACCCAGTACTTC; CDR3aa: CASSLGQGDETQYF
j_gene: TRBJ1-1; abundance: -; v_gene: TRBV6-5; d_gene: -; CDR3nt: TGTGCCAGCGTAAGATACGAACTGAACACTGAAGCTTTCTTT; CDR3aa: CASVRYELNTEAFF